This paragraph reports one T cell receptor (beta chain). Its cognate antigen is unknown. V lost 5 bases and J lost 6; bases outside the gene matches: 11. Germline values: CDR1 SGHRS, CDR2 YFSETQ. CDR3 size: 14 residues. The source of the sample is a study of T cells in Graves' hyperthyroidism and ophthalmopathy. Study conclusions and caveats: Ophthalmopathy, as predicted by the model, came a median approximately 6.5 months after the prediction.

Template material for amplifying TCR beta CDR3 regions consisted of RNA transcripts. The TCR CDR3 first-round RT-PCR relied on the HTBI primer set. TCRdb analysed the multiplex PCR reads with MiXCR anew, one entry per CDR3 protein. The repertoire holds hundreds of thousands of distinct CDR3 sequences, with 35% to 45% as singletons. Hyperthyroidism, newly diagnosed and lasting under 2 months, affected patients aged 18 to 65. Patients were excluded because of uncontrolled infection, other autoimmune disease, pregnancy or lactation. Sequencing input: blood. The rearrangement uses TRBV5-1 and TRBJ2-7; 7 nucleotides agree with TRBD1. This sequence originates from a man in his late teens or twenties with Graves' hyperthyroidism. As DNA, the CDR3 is TGCGCCAGCAGTTCAGACAGGGTAGGAGGCGAGCAGTACTTC. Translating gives CASSSDRVGGEQYF.